Shown below are 2 T cell receptor beta chains from a single sample sequenced in a study of blood T cell repertoires in COVID-19. Clones were read by immunoSEQ multiplex PCR, and TCRdb kept only the in-frame ones, dropping some. The repertoire holds around 180,000 clones, approximately 85% seen once, with approximately 11% in the top ten. The sequenced sample was peripheral blood. Receptor source: a human donor with active or convalescent COVID-19. The donor label of this sample is uncertain.

The chain carries TRBV5-6 and TRBJ1-6; 8 nucleotides line up with TRBD1. Germline CDR1 and CDR2: SGHDT and YYEEEE. With V trimmed by 4 bases and J by 10 bases, 13 bases remained unmatched. The CDR3 extends over 16 amino acids. CDR3 DNA sequence: TGTGCCAGCAGCCAAGACAGGGGTATCTGGGGATCACCCCTCCACTTT. It is translated as CASSQDRGIWGSPLHF.

This clone was observed a single time. J is TRBJ1-5 and V is TRBV18; tentatively, D is TRBD1 (5 bases). Germline V CDR1 and CDR2: KGHSH, LQKENI. The CDR3 spans 17 residues. Deletions cut 1 base from V and 7 bases from J, with 20 bases between. The CDR3 protein is CASSPREGVGRDQPQHF. CDR3 in DNA: TGTGCCAGCTCACCACGGGAAGGGGTCGGACGCGACCAGCCCCAGCATTTT.